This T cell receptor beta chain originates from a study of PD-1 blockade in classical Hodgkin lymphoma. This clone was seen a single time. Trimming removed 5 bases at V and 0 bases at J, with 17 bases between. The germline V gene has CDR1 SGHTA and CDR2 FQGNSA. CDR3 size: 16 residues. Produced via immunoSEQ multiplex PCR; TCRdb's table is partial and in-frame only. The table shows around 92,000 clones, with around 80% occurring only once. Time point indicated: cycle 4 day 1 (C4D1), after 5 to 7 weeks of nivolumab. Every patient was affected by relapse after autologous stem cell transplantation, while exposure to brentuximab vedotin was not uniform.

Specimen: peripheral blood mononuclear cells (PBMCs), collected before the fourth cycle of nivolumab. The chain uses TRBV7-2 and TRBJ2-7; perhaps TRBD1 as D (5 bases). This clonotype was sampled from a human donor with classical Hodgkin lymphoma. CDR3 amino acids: CASSPGHPMSSYEQYF. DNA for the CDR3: TGTGCCAGCAGCCCTGGACACCCGATGAGCTCCTACGAGCAGTACTTC.